This T cell receptor beta chain was recorded in a study of blood T cell repertoires in COVID-19. The germline gives CDR1 GTSNPN, CDR2 SVGIG (reference sequence). The CDR3 totals 15 residues. V lost 3 bases and J lost 7; bases outside the gene matches: 8. In its sample, this clone was seen a few times. Measured with immunoSEQ multiplex PCR; TCRdb has only the in-frame clones, and not every one. The table shows over 70,000 clones, with around 88% occurring only once. The sequenced material came from peripheral blood. The clonotype was recovered from a woman of 80 years or more with acute or convalescent COVID-19. The gene calls are TRBV30 and TRBJ2-1, with TRBD2 identical over 11 bases. DNA for the CDR3: TGTGCCTGGAGCGGGGATAGCGGGAGGGGGAATGAGCAGTTCTTC. Protein product: CAWSGDSGRGNEQFF.